These T cell receptor beta chains were read from a single sample in a study of T-cell memory formation after mild COVID-19. TCRdb re-called the 5' RACE reads with MiXCR, one entry per CDR3 protein. The sample carries roughly 560,000 distinct CDR3 sequences, over 20% recorded once. Sequencing was performed on PBMCs or a T cell subset sorted from them (not recorded which). The receptor source for this set is an adult woman who had mild COVID-19 (a few samples of this study predate the infection). Cell type and time point are not known. CDR3s include the opening cysteine and the closing phenylalanine or tryptophan.

>TRBJ2-3|TRBV18
CASSPGRASTDTQYF
>TRBJ2-3|TRBV4-1
CASSQTSVRDTQYF
>TRBJ2-2|TRBV7-8
CASKRTTSTGELFF
>TRBJ2-1|TRBV6-6
CASRRGTSGTYNEQFF
>TRBJ2-7|TRBV13
CASRPQTGDEQYF
>TRBJ2-1|TRBV7-7
CASSLGQGVGNEQFF
>TRBJ1-1|TRBV10-3
CAISEPGEGTEAFF
>TRBJ1-2|TRBV10-3
CAISDPGTGTNGYTF
>TRBJ2-3|TRBV7-6
CASSKPTSGALTDTQYF
>TRBJ2-4|TRBV6-5
CASSSTRGASAKNIQYF
>TRBJ2-7|TRBV7-9
CASSFTLDVGEQYF
>TRBJ1-1|TRBV5-1
CASRPQGTIAEAFF
>TRBJ2-3|TRBV5-1
CASSVLVGSTDTQYF
>TRBJ1-6|TRBV10-3
CAVRGPGNSPLHF
>TRBJ2-1|TRBV15
CATSTGTGGTDNEQFF
>TRBJ1-2|TRBV27
CASRWTGSNLLGYTF
>TRBJ2-3|TRBV6-5
CASSYSTGPGGTDTQYF
>TRBJ1-5|TRBV19
CASRSGQGGSQHF
>TRBJ2-5|TRBV7-3
CASSLEQGETQYF
>TRBJ2-2|TRBV5-1
CASSLEVRGDTGELFF
>TRBJ2-5|TRBV24-1
CATSDAGTGQETQYF
>TRBJ2-3|TRBV12-3/TRBV12-4
CASSFAGGRADTQYF
>TRBJ1-2|TRBV4-2
CASSQDHVSDGYTF
>TRBJ2-2|TRBV15
CATSGRLNTGELFF
>TRBJ2-1|TRBV15
CATSRDIVGGDEQFF
>TRBJ2-7|TRBV6-2/TRBV6-3
CASSYIPRQGNPYEQYF
>TRBJ2-2|TRBV10-3
CAINLAGENTGELFF
>TRBJ2-2|TRBV6-5
CASSWEGTGELFF
>TRBJ1-2|TRBV29-1
CSVRRPLPKGYTF
>TRBJ2-5|TRBV18
CASSPLEQETQYF
>TRBJ2-3|TRBV5-1
CASSFTGGGTDTQYF
>TRBJ1-6|TRBV20-1
CSARPPDREFTPLHF
>TRBJ2-5|TRBV7-9
CASCPLEWGTQYF
>TRBJ2-1|TRBV5-1
CASSLTTGGSYNEQFF
>TRBJ1-1|TRBV5-1
CASSSWGQGVTEAFF
>TRBJ2-3|TRBV7-9
CASSLAWTSGGTDTQYF
>TRBJ1-4|TRBV20-1
CSARVGHGNEKLFF
>TRBJ2-3|TRBV2
CASRFELAGPTDTQYF
>TRBJ2-7|TRBV7-2
CASSRLAEPYEQYF
>TRBJ2-1|TRBV6-1
CASLAGGRGNEQFF
>TRBJ2-7|TRBV24-1
CATSERDYEQYF
>TRBJ1-5|TRBV6-2/TRBV6-3
CASQGQFSNQPQHF
>TRBJ2-2|TRBV2
CASRADTGELFF
>TRBJ2-5|TRBV6-5
CASSYRGRGAETQYF
>TRBJ2-7|TRBV5-6
CASSTTGQAYEQYF
>TRBJ1-2|TRBV20-1
CSAVPRDRAYGYTF